This T cell receptor (beta chain) appears in the sequencing data of a study of blood T cell repertoires in COVID-19. Data came from immunoSEQ multiplex PCR; TCRdb stores just in-frame clones and leaves some out. The profile shows over 300,000 clones, more than 70% of them singletons. This CDR3 has 13 residues. Germline V gives CDR1 KGHSH, CDR2 LQKENI. The J segment lost 3 bases and the V segment lost 3 bases, leaving 2 bases of the junction unmatched. About this clone: The sample contains more than one DNA sequence encoding this CDR3.

The chain uses TRBV18 and TRBJ2-7, with 7 bases fitting TRBD1. The sample taken for sequencing was peripheral blood. The source is a man aged 18 to 30 who had recovered from COVID-19. In nucleotides, the CDR3 is TGTGCCAGCTCACCGGGGACAGACTACGAGCAGTACTTC. Translating it yields CASSPGTDYEQYF.